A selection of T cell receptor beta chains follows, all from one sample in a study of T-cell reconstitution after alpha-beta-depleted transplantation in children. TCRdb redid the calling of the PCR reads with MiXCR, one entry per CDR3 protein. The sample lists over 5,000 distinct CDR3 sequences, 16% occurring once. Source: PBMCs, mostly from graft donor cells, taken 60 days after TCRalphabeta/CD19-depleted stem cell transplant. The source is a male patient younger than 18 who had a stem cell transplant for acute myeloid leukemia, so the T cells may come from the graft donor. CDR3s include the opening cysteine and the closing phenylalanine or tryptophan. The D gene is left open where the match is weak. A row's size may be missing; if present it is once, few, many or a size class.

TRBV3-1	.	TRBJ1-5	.	CASSQGRASNQPQHF	TGTGCCAGCAGCCAAGGCCGGGCCTCCAATCAGCCCCAGCATTTT
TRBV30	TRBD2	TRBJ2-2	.	CAWSVHSGGTGELFF	TGTGCCTGGAGTGTACATAGCGGGGGCACCGGGGAGCTGTTTTTT
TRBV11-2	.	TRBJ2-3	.	CASSLDRLLTDTQYF	TGTGCCAGCAGCTTAGACAGGTTGCTCACAGATACGCAGTATTTT
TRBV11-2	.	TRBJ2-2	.	CASSRQGVTGELFF	TGTGCCAGCAGCCGGCAAGGGGTCACCGGGGAGCTGTTTTTT
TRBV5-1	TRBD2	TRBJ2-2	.	CASSSGLANTGELFF	TGCGCCAGCAGCTCCGGACTAGCGAACACCGGGGAGCTGTTTTTT
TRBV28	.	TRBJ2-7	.	CASSTKGLPVEQYF	TGTGCCAGCAGTACGAAGGGCCTTCCAGTCGAGCAGTACTTC
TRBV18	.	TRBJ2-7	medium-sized	CASSPRPYEQYF	TGTGCCAGCTCACCGCGACCTTACGAGCAGTACTTC
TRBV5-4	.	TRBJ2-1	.	CASSLIGGGGNEQFF	TGTGCCAGCAGCTTGATCGGGGGAGGAGGAAATGAGCAGTTCTTC
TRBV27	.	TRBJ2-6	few	CASSSFRGPFSGANVLTF	TGTGCCAGCAGTTCTTTCAGGGGACCATTCTCTGGGGCCAACGTCCTGACTTTC
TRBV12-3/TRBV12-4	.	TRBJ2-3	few	CASSLHGVGTDTQYF	TGTGCCAGCAGTTTACATGGGGTGGGCACAGATACGCAGTATTTT
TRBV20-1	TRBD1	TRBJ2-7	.	CSARGAQGVHEQYF	TGCAGTGCTAGAGGAGCTCAGGGGGTCCACGAGCAGTACTTC
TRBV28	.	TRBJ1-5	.	CASNRGYQPQHF	TGTGCCAGCAACCGAGGGTATCAGCCCCAGCATTTT
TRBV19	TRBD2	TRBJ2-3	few	CASSTGLAGSTDTQYF	TGTGCCAGTAGTACGGGACTAGCGGGCAGCACAGATACGCAGTATTTT
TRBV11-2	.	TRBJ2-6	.	CASSLVGTAQSGANVLTF	TGTGCCAGCAGCTTAGTTGGGACGGCCCAATCTGGGGCCAACGTCCTGACTTTC
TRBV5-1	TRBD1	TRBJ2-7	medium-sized	CASSGRDSSYEQYF	TGCGCCAGCAGCGGCCGGGACAGCTCCTACGAGCAGTACTTC
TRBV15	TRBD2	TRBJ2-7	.	CATSRGGGLAGAEQYF	TGTGCCACCAGCAGAGGAGGCGGACTAGCGGGAGCCGAGCAGTACTTC
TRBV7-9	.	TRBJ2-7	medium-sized	CASSPDKPYEQYF	TGTGCCAGCAGCCCTGACAAGCCCTACGAGCAGTACTTC
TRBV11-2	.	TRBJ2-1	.	CASSLEWGSWRPAVVYNEQFF	TGTGCCAGCAGCTTAGAGTGGGGAAGCTGGAGACCAGCCGTGGTCTACAATGAGCAGTTCTTC
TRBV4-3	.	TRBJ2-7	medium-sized	CASSQGSSLGYEQYF	TGCGCCAGCAGCCAAGGAAGTAGCCTTGGCTACGAGCAGTACTTC
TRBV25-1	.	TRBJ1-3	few	CASNYAGFGNTIYF	TGTGCCAGCAATTACGCGGGGTTCGGAAACACCATATATTTT
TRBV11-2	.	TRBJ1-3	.	CASRSGTVSGNTIYF	TGTGCCAGCAGGTCAGGGACGGTCTCTGGAAACACCATATATTTT
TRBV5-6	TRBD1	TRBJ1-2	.	CASSRRQGGNGYTF	TGTGCCAGCAGCCGAAGACAGGGAGGAAATGGCTACACCTTC
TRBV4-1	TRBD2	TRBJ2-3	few	CASSQASGLAGGWADTQYF	TGCGCCAGCAGCCAAGCCTCAGGACTAGCGGGAGGTTGGGCAGATACGCAGTATTTT
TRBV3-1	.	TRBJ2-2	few	CASSTRTGTGELFF	TGTGCCAGCAGCACCCGGACTGGCACCGGGGAGCTGTTTTTT
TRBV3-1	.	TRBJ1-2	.	CASSRNLGGVGGYTF	TGTGCCAGCAGCCGGAATCTAGGGGGGGTCGGAGGCTACACCTTC
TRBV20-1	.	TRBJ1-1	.	CSARRTVNTEAFF	TGCAGTGCTAGGCGTACAGTGAACACTGAAGCTTTCTTT
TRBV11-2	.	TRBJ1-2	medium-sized	CASSLGTASAYGYTF	TGTGCCAGCAGCTTAGGGACAGCCTCAGCCTATGGCTACACCTTC
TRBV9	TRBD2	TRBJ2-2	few	CASSVGTSGVTGELFF	TGTGCCAGCAGCGTAGGGACTAGCGGTGTTACCGGGGAGCTGTTTTTT
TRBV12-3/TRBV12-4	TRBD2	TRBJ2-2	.	CASKNPGLASTGELFF	TGTGCCAGCAAAAATCCGGGACTAGCGTCGACCGGGGAGCTGTTTTTT
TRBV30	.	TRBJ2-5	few	CAWSPMETQYF	TGTGCCTGGAGCCCTATGGAGACCCAGTACTTC